The 20 T cell receptor beta chains below all came from one sample that was sequenced in a study of beta chain features in type 1 diabetes. Since all of the isolated RNA was reverse transcribed, expressed TCRB transcripts were what got sequenced. Sequenced by immunoSEQ multiplex PCR; TCRdb stores in-frame clones only, minus some. Of roughly 450,000 clones in the sample, 10% to 12% are singletons; the top ten hold approximately 0.045%. What was sequenced was naive CD4+ T cells from blood. The source of these receptors is a woman younger than 35 in good health.

The chain has TRBV4-1 and TRBJ2-5; D ambiguous. The V and J ends lost 0 bases and 5 bases respectively, with 10 bases between them. Germline lookup yields CDR1 MGHRA and CDR2 YSYEKL. The CDR3 sequence is 14 residues long. CDR3 DNA sequence: TGCGCCAGCAGCCAAGAATGGGTAGCCGAGACCCAGTACTTC. Translating it yields CASSQEWVAETQYF.

There are a few counts of this clone. This CDR3 is also generated by other DNA sequences in the sample. The chain joins TRBV7-2 to TRBJ2-3, with 8 nucleotides matching TRBD2. Germline CDR1 SGHTA, CDR2 FQGNSA. This CDR3 region has 14 residues. V was pared by 3 bases and J by 4 bases, with 3 bases of the junction left unmatched. CDR3: CASSLTLAADTQYF. The DNA for the CDR3 is TGTGCCAGCAGCTTGACACTAGCGGCAGATACGCAGTATTTT.

The chain has TRBV6-5 and TRBJ1-1; D remains ambiguous. V was shortened by 8 bases and J by 3 bases, with 16 bases between the two germline ends. This CDR3 has 14 amino acids. The V gene's germline CDR1 is MNHEY and CDR2 SVGAGI. CDR3 coding DNA: TGTGCCAGCTCGGCGGGCCTAGCGTACACTGAAGCTTTCTTT. This sequence encodes CASSAGLAYTEAFF.

This clone has only a few counts. Other DNA sequences in this sample translate to the same CDR3. The chain links TRBV9 to TRBJ2-3; maybe TRBD2 (6 bases). Trimming pared 1 base from V and 2 bases from J, leaving 8 bases between. The CDR3 runs to 14 residues. Germline CDR1 reads SGDLS; CDR2 reads YYNGEE. The CDR3 is CASSVRGDTDTQYF. The CDR3 DNA sequence: TGTGCCAGCAGCGTACGCGGGGACACAGATACGCAGTATTTT.

This clone occurred a few times. J is TRBJ2-1 and V is TRBV30; D call uncertain. This CDR3 spans 11 amino acids. Germline-derived CDR1 and CDR2 are GTSNPN and SVGIG (reference sequence). Trimming stripped 1 base from V and 14 bases from J, with 12 bases between. The CDR3 is CAWSGPPDKFF. For the CDR3, the DNA is TGTGCCTGGAGTGGTCCCCCGGATAAGTTCTTC.

This clone was seen a single time. This same CDR3 is encoded by further DNA sequences in the sample. The V gene is TRBV7-2, the J gene TRBJ2-6; unclear D gene. The CDR3 has 14 amino acids. With 2 bases removed from V and 1 base from J, the gap between germline ends came to 3 bases. Germline V gives CDR1 SGHTA, CDR2 FQGNSA. CDR3 region: CASSLRSGANVLTF. The CDR3 DNA sequence: TGTGCCAGCAGCTTAAGATCTGGGGCCAACGTCCTGACTTTC.

This chain connects TRBV6-1 to TRBJ2-3; TRBD1 agrees at 8 bases. Germline V lookup: CDR1 MNHNS, CDR2 SASEGT. J gave up 6 bases and V 6 bases, and 8 bases lay outside the gene matches. The CDR3 runs to 14 residues. CDR3 DNA: TGTGCCAGCAGCGAGGGACAGGCGAGGGATACGCAGTATTTT. It codes for CASSEGQARDTQYF.

The chain joins TRBV27 to TRBJ2-3; 7 bases are shared with TRBD1. The trim removed 3 bases at V and 4 bases at J, leaving 10 bases unmatched. Germline loops: CDR1 MNHEY, CDR2 SMNVEV (reference sequence). This CDR3 spans 16 amino acids. The CDR3 protein is CASSFRTGVGADTQYF. As DNA, the CDR3 is TGTGCCAGCAGTTTCCGAACAGGGGTGGGCGCAGATACGCAGTATTTT.

The chain uses TRBV11-3 and TRBJ2-1; 14 bases line up with TRBD2. In germline, CDR1 is SGHNT, CDR2 YENEEA. V was clipped by 3 bases and J by 5 bases; unmatched bases: 15. This CDR3 comprises 20 residues. The CDR3 loop reads CASSLYLGLAGVPGNNEQFF. The CDR3 nucleotides are TGTGCCAGCAGCTTGTACTTGGGACTAGCGGGAGTACCGGGGAACAATGAGCAGTTCTTC. Using reference TRBV11-3 and TRBJ2-1 for the parts outside the CDR3, the full variable domain is EAGVVQSPRYKIIEKKQPVAFWCNPISGHNTLYWYLQNLGQGPELLIRYENEEAVDDSQLPKDRFSAERLKGVDSTLKIQPAELGDSAVYLCASSLYLGLAGVPGNNEQFFGPGTRLTVL.

The chain has TRBV5-4 and TRBJ1-2; the match to TRBD1 covers 8 bases. V gave up 1 base and J gave up 4 bases; unmatched junction bases: 9. Germline CDR1 reads SGHNT; CDR2 reads YYREEE (reference sequence). The CDR3 totals 16 residues. CDR3 sequence: CASSLTGGGPAYGYTF. Written as DNA, the CDR3 is TGTGCCAGCAGCTTGACAGGGGGAGGGCCCGCCTATGGCTACACCTTC.

With regard to this clone: Being one base from a much bigger clone, this may be a read error. The same CDR3 is also encoded by other DNA sequences in this sample. The genes are TRBV5-6 and TRBJ2-5; D not resolved. Trimming took 3 bases from V and 2 from J, leaving 2 bases between them. The CDR3 is 11 amino acids. Per germline, CDR1 SGHDT and CDR2 YYEEEE. In nucleotides, the CDR3 is TGTGCCAGCAGCTCGCAAGAGACCCAGTACTTC. Protein: CASSSQETQYF.

The gene calls are TRBV5-1 and TRBJ2-3; maybe TRBD2 (6 bases). The CDR3 is 16 residues long. Germline V gives CDR1 SGHRS, CDR2 YFSETQ. V lost 0 bases to trimming and J lost 3 bases, with 14 bases between them. The CDR3 sequence: CASSLVGGMRTDTQYF. The CDR3 DNA sequence: TGCGCCAGCAGCTTGGTTGGAGGGATGAGAACAGATACGCAGTATTTT.

The chain uses TRBV29-1 and TRBJ2-5, with 8 bases fitting TRBD2. The CDR3 has 18 amino acids. The V gene's germline CDR1 is SQVTM and CDR2 ANQGSEA. The trim removed 3 bases at V and 2 bases at J, leaving 17 bases unmatched. The CDR3 region is CSVDPWGGRQGGQETQYF. The CDR3 DNA reads as TGCAGCGTTGACCCATGGGGCGGGAGGCAAGGGGGACAAGAGACCCAGTACTTC. The variable domain in full, completed from reference TRBV29-1 and TRBJ2-5, reads SAVISQKPSRDICQRGTSLTIQCQVDSQVTMMFWYRQQPGQSLTLIATANQGSEATYESGFVIDKFPISRPNLTFSTLTVSNMSPEDSSIYLCSVDPWGGRQGGQETQYFGPGTRLLVL.

The gene calls are TRBV2 and TRBJ2-5; tentatively, D is TRBD1 or TRBD2 (5 bases each). Germline values: CDR1 SNHLY, CDR2 FYNNEI. V lost 5 bases and J lost 5, with 15 bases in between. This CDR3 has 14 residues. In DNA form, the CDR3 reads TGTGCCAGCAGTTCTCAGGGTGGACTGGAGACCCAGTACTTC. This translates into CASSSQGGLETQYF. Complete variable domain (other parts from reference TRBV2 and TRBJ2-5): EPEVTQTPSHQVTQMGQEVILRCVPISNHLYFYWYRQILGQKVEFLVSFYNNEISEKSEIFDDQFSVERPDGSNFTLKIRSTKLEDSAMYFCASSSQGGLETQYFGPGTRLLVL.

The chain has TRBV4-2 and TRBJ2-7; 7 bases are shared with TRBD2. Looked up from germline, CDR1 is LGHNA and CDR2 is YNFKEQ. J gave up 5 bases and V 0 bases, and 7 bases lay outside the gene matches. The CDR3 is 15 amino acids. The CDR3 reads CASSQEMAGVNEQYF. CDR3 sequence (DNA): TGTGCCAGCAGCCAAGAAATGGCGGGAGTTAACGAGCAGTACTTC.

This clone was seen more than once but under ten times. This chain joins TRBV7-2 and TRBJ2-1, with TRBD2 as a possible D gene (6 bases). This CDR3 has 18 amino acids. Deletions cut 5 bases from V and 1 base from J, with 21 bases between. The germline gives CDR1 SGHTA, CDR2 FQGNSA. The CDR3 bases are TGTGCCAGCAGCCCCCGATCGGGTGTAGCGGAGTCCTACAATGAGCAGTTCTTC. It yields the protein CASSPRSGVAESYNEQFF.

The chain couples TRBV7-8 to TRBJ1-5, with D hard to call. Germline V gene sequence: CDR1 SGHVS, CDR2 FQNEAQ. The V gene lost 3 bases and the J gene lost 4 bases, with 10 bases spanning the gap. The CDR3 runs 14 residues. The CDR3 loop is CASSFGYRNQPQHF. DNA for the CDR3: TGTGCCAGCAGCTTCGGGTACCGGAATCAGCCCCAGCATTTT.

This clone was observed a handful of times. J is TRBJ1-1 and V is TRBV23-1; 7 bases line up with TRBD1. TRBV23-1 is treated as an ORF (open reading frame) with a function not yet certain. The CDR3 sequence is 16 residues long. Trimming removed 2 bases from V and 1 base from J; junction bases left unmatched: 7. The CDR3 DNA reads as TGCGCCAGCAGTCAAAGGACGGACAGGTCGAACACTGAAGCTTTCTTT. Its translation is CASSQRTDRSNTEAFF.

This clone has only a few counts. This sequence joins TRBV21-1 and TRBJ2-5; whether TRBD1, the table's D call, matches the DNA was not checked. TRBV21-1 is a listed pseudogene. The length of the CDR3 is 17 residues. The DNA of the CDR3 is TGTGCCAGCAGCAAAGCGACAGGGCATCATCAAGGGGAGACCCAGTACTTC. Translating it yields CASSKATGHHQGETQYF.

The chain uses TRBV6-5 and TRBJ1-5; TRBD1 matches at 8 bases. This CDR3 has 14 residues. Germline CDR1 and CDR2: MNHEY and SVGAGI. Losses at the gene ends were 6 bases for V and 6 bases for J; bases not matched to a gene: 7. CDR3 protein: CASSPGQGAQPQHF. DNA of the CDR3: TGTGCCAGCAGCCCTGGACAGGGTGCTCAGCCCCAGCATTTT.